This TCR beta chain was documented in a study of human T cells and chemical hapten exposure. In the study overall: Patients had diphenylcyclopropenone applied to the scalp weekly throughout the approximately 25-week study. Study-level findings and limits: No shift was seen in TCRs above 1 in 1000 frequency with DPC sensitization. Patch test score rose with PT1 expanded TCRs, significant at 8, 16, 32, not 4.

V dropped 3 bases and J dropped 5 bases, with 14 bases sitting between them. Looked up from germline, CDR1 is SQVTM and CDR2 is ANQGSEA. This CDR3 has 14 amino acids. MiXCR, applied by TCRdb to the RACE reads, yields one record per CDR3 protein. The sample contains roughly 70,000 distinct CDR3 sequences, 30% to 35% of which appear only once. This clonotype was recorded a few times. Its specificity is unknown. Stated time point: patch test 1, 2 weeks after DPC sensitization. As to treatment: therapeutic diphenylcyclopropenone sensitization with weekly scalp DPC. The clonotype originates from a man aged 35 to 55 with alopecia areata. Some clones in this sample may be carry-over from other donors' samples. The chain is built from TRBV29-1 and TRBJ2-1, with TRBD2 as a possible D gene (6 bases). The starting material was whole blood, obtained in connection with sensitization to the hapten diphenylcyclopropenone (DPC). This chain's CDR3 is CSVDGFWGDNEQFF. The CDR3 bases are TGCAGCGTTGACGGTTTCTGGGGGGACAATGAGCAGTTCTTC.